This T cell receptor beta chain came from a study of blood T cell repertoires in COVID-19. Assay: immunoSEQ multiplex PCR; the TCRdb copy retains only in-frame clones and omits some. The top ten hold about 18% of the sample, which has more than 250,000 clones, roughly 90% seen once. The CDR3 totals 16 residues. Germline V gene data show CDR1 as MDHEN and CDR2 as SYDVKM. J was trimmed by 7 bases and V by 8 bases; bases with no gene match: 15. This receptor was identified in a woman aged 30 to 39 who had recovered from COVID-19. The V call is TRBV28, the J call TRBJ1-4; TRBD1 aligns across 8 bases. Sample: PBMCs or T cells enriched from blood (not recorded which). The CDR3 sequence is CASGRAGGRAAEKLFF. The DNA for the CDR3 is TGTGCCAGCGGCCGAGCAGGGGGCCGCGCCGCTGAAAAACTGTTTTTT. Combining the CDR3 with reference TRBV28 and TRBJ1-4 gives the whole variable domain DVKVTQSSRYLVKRTGEKVFLECVQDMDHENMFWYRQDPGLGLRLIYFSYDVKMKEKGDIPEGYSVSREKKERFSLILESASTNQTSMYLCASGRAGGRAAEKLFFGSGTQLSVL.